A single T cell receptor (beta chain) is shown here with its context. Its specificity is unknown. These data originate in a study of cytomegalovirus exposure and HLA in healthy donors. General study points: Accurate HLA-A and HLA-B prediction from TCR beta sequences was reported for most subjects.

Amplification used 60 Vbeta primers and 13 Jbeta primers. Measured with immunoSEQ multiplex PCR; TCRdb has only the in-frame clones, and not every one. The sample gives about 50,000 clones, about 77% of which show up once; 2.7% is in the top ten. V was shortened by 5 bases and J by 6 bases, with 14 bases between the two germline ends. Germline CDR1 LNHNV, CDR2 YYDKDF (reference sequence). There are 13 residues in the CDR3. Material: PBMCs. This chain uses TRBV15 with TRBJ2-7; unclear D gene. The sequence derives from a woman in her 40s in good health and CMV-seropositive. The CDR3 spells CATSAHSSSEQYF. The CDR3 DNA is TGTGCCACCAGCGCCCACAGCTCATCCGAGCAGTACTTC.